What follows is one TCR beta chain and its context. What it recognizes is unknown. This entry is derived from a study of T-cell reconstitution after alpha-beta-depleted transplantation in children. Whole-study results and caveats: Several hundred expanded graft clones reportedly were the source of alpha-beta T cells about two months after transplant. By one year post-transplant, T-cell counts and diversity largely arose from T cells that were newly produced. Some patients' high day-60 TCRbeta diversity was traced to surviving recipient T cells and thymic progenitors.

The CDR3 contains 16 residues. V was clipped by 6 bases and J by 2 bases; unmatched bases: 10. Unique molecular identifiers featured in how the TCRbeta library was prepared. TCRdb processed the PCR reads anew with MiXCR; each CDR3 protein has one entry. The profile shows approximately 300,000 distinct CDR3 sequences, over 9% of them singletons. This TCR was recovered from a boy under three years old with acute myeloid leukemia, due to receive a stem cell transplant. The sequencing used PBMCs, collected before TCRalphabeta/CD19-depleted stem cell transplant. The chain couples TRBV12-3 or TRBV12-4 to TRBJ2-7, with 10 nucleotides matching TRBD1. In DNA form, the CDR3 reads TGTGCCAGCAGACCAGCCGCCGGGACAGGGGCCTACGAGCAGTACTTC. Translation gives CASRPAAGTGAYEQYF.